The 30 T cell receptor beta chains given below trace back to one sample, sequenced in a study of blood T cells in healthy people across ages. A second PCR of 7 to 11 cycles used a sample-barcoded 5' primer and a J-beta primer mix. MiXCR, applied by TCRdb to the 5' RACE reads, yields one record per CDR3 protein. This table holds 1.5 million to 2 million distinct CDR3 sequences, approximately 50% found once. The source material was blood. The source of these receptors is a woman in her forties in good health.

The V call is TRBV6-6, the J call TRBJ1-2; the D is unclear. CDR3 length: 13 amino acids. CDR1 and CDR2 from the germline V gene are MNHNY and SVGAGI (reference sequence). Deletions cut 0 bases from V and 6 bases from J, with 8 bases between. The CDR3, as DNA: TGTGCCAGCAGTTACTCCGGACCGGATGGCTACACCTTC. Protein product: CASSYSGPDGYTF.

V is TRBV4-3 and J is TRBJ1-2; D ambiguous. The CDR3 contains 14 residues. Trimming took off 2 bases at V and 3 bases at J, with 10 bases between the two ends. CDR1 is LGHNA, CDR2 YSLEER, per germline. Written as DNA, the CDR3 is TGCGCCAGCAGCCAATTTTCCGGGCACTATGGCTACACCTTC. It translates to CASSQFSGHYGYTF.

This clonotype was seen ten or more times. This rearrangement joins TRBV29-1 to TRBJ2-1; D may be TRBD1 (5 bases). The CDR3 has 11 residues. Germline V gives CDR1 SQVTM, CDR2 ANQGSEA. V was clipped by 5 bases and J by 7 bases, with 9 bases between them. Written as DNA, the CDR3 is TGCAGCGTTACTCAGGGAAATGAGCAGTTCTTC. As protein: CSVTQGNEQFF.

The chain carries TRBV7-9 and TRBJ2-3, with 10 nucleotides matching TRBD2. J lost 6 bases, V lost 4 bases, and 10 bases had no gene match. This CDR3 comprises 16 residues. The germline V gene has CDR1 SEHNR and CDR2 FQNEAQ (reference sequence). CDR3 sequence reads: CASSSPAGGPYDTQYF. The CDR3 region has the DNA TGTGCCAGCAGCTCCCCAGCGGGGGGGCCTTATGATACGCAGTATTTT.

This clonotype was recorded a few times. The J gene is TRBJ2-3, the V gene TRBV11-2; 7 bases match TRBD2. This CDR3 contains 15 residues. V shed 5 bases and J 2 bases; nucleotides not matched to a gene: 7. Germline V gene sequence: CDR1 SGHAT, CDR2 FQNNGV. For the CDR3, the DNA is TGTGCCAGCAGCCCCCTAGCGGTGAACACAGATACGCAGTATTTT. This gives the protein CASSPLAVNTDTQYF.

This clonotype was recorded a few times. V usage is TRBV6-5 and J usage is TRBJ1-2; no clear D gene. The CDR3 extends over 16 amino acids. Between the trimmed V and J ends, which lost 0 bases and 0 bases, there was a span of 11 bases. From germline, CDR1 is MNHEY and CDR2 SVGAGI. The chain's CDR3 is CASSYSIRSTNYGYTF. CDR3 sequence (DNA): TGTGCCAGCAGTTACTCGATACGGTCCACTAACTATGGCTACACCTTC.

The rearrangement links TRBV14 to TRBJ2-5; 9 bases agree with TRBD1. V dropped 0 bases and J dropped 8; count of bases not matched to a gene: 10. Germline V lookup: CDR1 SGHDN, CDR2 FVKESK. This CDR3 has 16 residues. The CDR3 nucleotides are TGTGCCAGCAGCCAAGATGGGGGACAGGGCCCTCGAACCCAGTACTTC. This encodes CASSQDGGQGPRTQYF.

The rearrangement uses TRBV27 and TRBJ2-7; 7 bases map to TRBD2. V shed 2 bases, J shed 3 bases, and the junction held 4 bases outside the gene matches. Germline CDR1 MNHEY, CDR2 SMNVEV (reference sequence). This CDR3 has 14 residues. In DNA, the CDR3 is TGTGCCAGCAGTTTAGGGAGCGGGATCTACGAGCAGTACTTC. Its translation: CASSLGSGIYEQYF.

This clonotype was recorded once. The chain uses TRBV6-2 or TRBV6-3 and TRBJ2-5; TRBD2 might be the D (5 bases). Trimming removed 2 bases from V and 0 bases from J, with 13 bases in between. The CDR3 spans 16 residues. Looked up from germline, CDR1 is MNHEY and CDR2 is SVGEGT. The CDR3 loop is CASSYIGRGDQETQYF. CDR3 nucleotides: TGTGCCAGCAGTTACATTGGCCGGGGTGACCAAGAGACCCAGTACTTC.

The gene calls are TRBV29-1 and TRBJ1-1; TRBD1 matches 11 bases. V was clipped by 4 bases and J by 4 bases; unmatched bases: 11. Germline V gene data show CDR1 as SQVTM and CDR2 as ANQGSEA. The CDR3 has 16 amino acids. The CDR3 nucleotides are TGCAGCGTTGTCGGGACAGGGGGATCTCAGAGCACTGAAGCTTTCTTT. This sequence encodes CSVVGTGGSQSTEAFF.

This chain uses TRBV4-3 with TRBJ2-3, with 7 bases lining up with TRBD1. V shed 1 base, J shed 0 bases, and the junction held 19 bases outside the gene matches. The CDR3 loop spans 21 amino acids. Per germline, CDR1 LGHNA and CDR2 YSLEER. The CDR3 DNA reads TGCGCCAGCAGCCAAGGAAACAGGGGTGGAGTTGACGCGCCTAGCACAGATACGCAGTATTTT. Its translation is CASSQGNRGGVDAPSTDTQYF.

The chain couples TRBV7-2 to TRBJ2-1; 9 positions match TRBD2. V shed 5 bases, J shed 8 bases, and the junction held 10 bases outside the gene matches. The germline CDR1 and CDR2 sequences are SGHTA and FQGNSA. There are 15 residues in the CDR3. CDR3 protein: CASSKRTSVIDEQFF. The CDR3 DNA reads as TGTGCCAGCAGCAAGCGGACTAGCGTCATCGATGAGCAGTTCTTC. Drawing the rest from reference TRBV7-2 and TRBJ2-1, the complete variable domain is GAGVSQSPSNKVTEKGKDVELRCDPISGHTALYWYRQSLGQGLEFLIYFQGNSAPDKSGLPSDRFSAERTGGSVSTLTIQRTQQEDSAVYLCASSKRTSVIDEQFFGPGTRLTVL.

The sample holds a few counts of this clonotype. V usage is TRBV15 and J usage is TRBJ2-7, with TRBD1 matching 9 bases. The CDR3 is made up of 14 amino acids. Looked up from germline, CDR1 is LNHNV and CDR2 is YYDKDF (reference sequence). V shed 4 bases, J shed 5 bases, and the junction held 6 bases outside the gene matches. The CDR3 DNA reads TGTGCCACCAGCAAGATTGACAGGGGGAACGAGCAGTACTTC. Encoded protein: CATSKIDRGNEQYF.

The V gene is TRBV5-1, the J gene TRBJ1-6, with D possibly TRBD1 on 5 matching bases. In germline, CDR1 is SGHRS, CDR2 YFSETQ. V shed 7 bases and J shed 5 bases, with 19 bases lying between them. CDR3 length equals 16 residues. The CDR3 sequence is CASGRGQGGDNSPLHF. CDR3 coding DNA: TGCGCCAGCGGTCGCGGCCAGGGAGGGGATAATTCACCCCTCCACTTT.

V is TRBV29-1 and J is TRBJ2-3, with D perhaps matching TRBD2 (5 bases). This CDR3 region has 15 residues. Germline V gives CDR1 SQVTM, CDR2 ANQGSEA. Trimming shortened V by 7 bases and J by 2 bases, and 19 bases separated the two germline ends. CDR3 amino acids: CSAGKDSLLTDTQYF. The CDR3 DNA reads as TGCAGCGCGGGAAAGGACTCCCTTCTCACAGATACGCAGTATTTT.

This clonotype has more than one count but fewer than ten. This chain joins TRBV29-1 and TRBJ2-3; D is perhaps TRBD1 (5 bases). The V end lost 4 bases, the J end lost 2 bases, and 10 bases lay between the germline ends. This CDR3 is 13 amino acids long. Germline V gene data show CDR1 as SQVTM and CDR2 as ANQGSEA. The CDR3 nucleotides read TGCAGCGTTGGTGCAGGGATCACAGATACGCAGTATTTT. Protein: CSVGAGITDTQYF.

The sample holds a few counts of this clonotype. This chain joins TRBV4-1 and TRBJ1-5; no reliable D call. The germline CDR1 and CDR2 sequences are MGHRA and YSYEKL. Trimming cost V 0 bases and J 6 bases, with 21 bases left between them. CDR3 size: 18 residues. CDR3 protein: CASSQEEPDLRFSQPQHF. For the CDR3, the DNA is TGCGCCAGCAGCCAAGAAGAGCCGGACTTGAGATTTAGTCAGCCCCAGCATTTT.

DNA for the CDR3: TGTGCCAGCAGCCAGAGAAGGACAGGGTTGCCAGATACGCAGTATTTT. It is translated as CASSQRRTGLPDTQYF. The chain has TRBV7-9 and TRBJ2-3; 8 positions match TRBD1. Germline trimming cut 5 bases from V and 4 bases from J; bases unmatched to any gene: 11. The length of the CDR3 is 16 residues. Germline V gene data show CDR1 as SEHNR and CDR2 as FQNEAQ (reference sequence).

This chain joins TRBV7-8 and TRBJ2-5, with TRBD1 identical over 11 bases. The ends lost 4 bases at V and 5 bases at J; junction bases unmatched: 12. This CDR3 spans 17 amino acids. CDR1 and CDR2 (germline): SGHVS, FQNEAQ. The CDR3 is CASSSPGQGGLQETQYF. DNA of the CDR3: TGTGCCAGCAGCTCGCCGGGACAGGGGGGTCTCCAGGAGACCCAGTACTTC.

This clonotype was found a few times. The genes are TRBV4-3 and TRBJ2-1; 8 bases match TRBD1. Trimming removed 1 base from V and 13 bases from J; junction bases left unmatched: 6. The CDR3 consists of 13 residues. Germline CDR1 reads LGHNA; CDR2 reads YSLEER. The CDR3 here is CASSQAGTGNQFF. In nucleotides, the CDR3 is TGCGCCAGCAGCCAAGCCGGGACAGGTAACCAGTTCTTC.

The sample holds a few counts of this clonotype. The chain combines TRBV5-1 with TRBJ2-7; TRBD2 matches at 10 bases. This CDR3 has 14 amino acids. The trim removed 1 base at V and 3 bases at J, leaving 1 base unmatched. Germline V gene data show CDR1 as SGHRS and CDR2 as YFSETQ. The CDR3 nucleotides are TGCGCCAGCAGCTTGACTAGCGGGGTCTACGAGCAGTACTTC. The encoded protein is CASSLTSGVYEQYF.

This clonotype was observed a single time. The chain uses TRBV7-9 and TRBJ2-7, with D possibly TRBD2 on 6 matching bases. This CDR3 spans 15 amino acids. Looked up from germline, CDR1 is SEHNR and CDR2 is FQNEAQ (reference sequence). V lost 4 bases, J lost 2 bases, and 15 bases lay in between. CDR3 coding DNA: TGTGCCAGCAGCTCCGCCGGGACTTTCGCCTACGAGCAGTACTTC. It encodes CASSSAGTFAYEQYF.

The rearrangement links TRBV2 to TRBJ2-5; 12 nucleotides line up with TRBD1. V lost 8 bases and J lost 5; bases outside the gene matches: 9. Germline CDR1 and CDR2: SNHLY and FYNNEI. The CDR3 contains 15 residues. The CDR3 loop reads CASYRDRGHLETQYF. The CDR3 bases are TGTGCCAGCTACAGGGACAGGGGGCACCTTGAGACCCAGTACTTC. The complete variable domain, with remaining parts taken from reference TRBV2 and TRBJ2-5, reads EPEVTQTPSHQVTQMGQEVILRCVPISNHLYFYWYRQILGQKVEFLVSFYNNEISEKSEIFDDQFSVERPDGSNFTLKIRSTKLEDSAMYFCASYRDRGHLETQYFGPGTRLLVL.

This chain connects TRBV5-1 to TRBJ2-7; 8 positions agree with TRBD1. V lost 0 bases and J lost 5; bases outside the gene matches: 4. This CDR3 contains 14 residues. Germline assignment: CDR1 SGHRS and CDR2 YFSETQ. In DNA, the CDR3 is TGCGCCAGCAGCTTGGCCTCAGGGGGCGACGAGCAGTACTTC. Amino acid sequence: CASSLASGGDEQYF.

This rearrangement joins TRBV24-1 to TRBJ2-3, with TRBD2 identical over 7 bases. Germline CDR1 and CDR2: KGHDR and SFDVKD. V dropped 4 bases and J dropped 0; count of bases not matched to a gene: 6. The CDR3 length is 16 residues. CDR3 region: CATSDPGGGSTDTQYF. In DNA, the CDR3 is TGTGCCACCAGTGACCCGGGAGGAGGTAGCACAGATACGCAGTATTTT.

The chain recombines TRBV9 with TRBJ2-5; tentatively, D is TRBD2 (5 bases). The CDR3 sequence is 14 residues long. Trimming stripped 0 bases from V and 3 bases from J, with 9 bases between. Germline loops: CDR1 SGDLS, CDR2 YYNGEE. The chain's CDR3 is CASSVAPAEETQYF. CDR3 in DNA: TGTGCCAGCAGCGTAGCCCCAGCGGAAGAGACCCAGTACTTC.

The V call is TRBV3-1, the J call TRBJ1-4, with 10 bases identical to TRBD1. V was clipped by 1 base and J by 8 bases; unmatched bases: 10. Germline V gives CDR1 LGHDT, CDR2 YNNKEL (reference sequence). The CDR3 is 17 residues long. This CDR3 reads CASSQGGTGASGEKLFF. The CDR3 bases are TGTGCCAGCAGCCAAGGCGGGACAGGGGCCTCGGGGGAAAAACTGTTTTTT.

This clonotype came up a few times. J is TRBJ1-5 and V is TRBV20-1; the match to TRBD1 covers 7 bases. The germline V gene encodes CDR1 DFQATT and CDR2 SNEGSKA (reference sequence). The CDR3 has 16 amino acids. The J segment lost 7 bases and the V segment lost 4 bases, leaving 16 bases of the junction unmatched. CDR3 protein: CSAITRQGMGLQPQHF. CDR3 nucleotide sequence: TGCAGTGCTATTACCAGACAGGGAATGGGCCTCCAGCCCCAGCATTTT.

This chain uses TRBV27 with TRBJ2-6; possibly TRBD2 for D (7 bases). Germline V gene sequence: CDR1 MNHEY, CDR2 SMNVEV (reference sequence). This CDR3 region has 17 residues. Trimming pared 1 base from V and 2 bases from J, leaving 12 bases between. CDR3 sequence (DNA): TGTGCCAGCAGTTTATGGGGGGGCGCCCCTGGGGCCAACGTCCTGACTTTC. Translating it yields CASSLWGGAPGANVLTF.

The V and J genes are TRBV6-5 and TRBJ2-6; D perhaps matches TRBD1 (6 bases). Germline assignment: CDR1 MNHEY and CDR2 SVGAGI. The CDR3 consists of 19 residues. V gave up 2 bases and J gave up 0 bases, with 17 bases separating them. The CDR3 nucleotides read TGTGCCAGCAGTTACCGACAGGTGGGGCTGAACTCTGGGGCCAACGTCCTGACTTTC. Its protein is CASSYRQVGLNSGANVLTF.